Listed below are T cell receptor beta chains from one sample, sequenced in a study of cytomegalovirus exposure and HLA in healthy donors. Clones were read by immunoSEQ multiplex PCR, and TCRdb kept only the in-frame ones, dropping some. This table holds 75,000 to 100,000 clones, roughly 76% found once. Sequenced sample: PBMCs. Receptors originate from a man aged 35-49 years in good health and CMV-seronegative. CDR3s include the opening cysteine and the closing phenylalanine or tryptophan. The D gene is left open where the match is weak. Rows may omit the clone size; those that give it use once, few, many or a size class.

TRBJ1-6 | . | TRBV5-1 | . | TGCGCCAGCAGGGCGGGGTATAATTCACCCCTCCACTTT | CASRAGYNSPLHF
TRBJ1-4 | . | TRBV6-8 | . | TGTGCCAGCAGTTACGGCGGCAGGGGCGGTGAAAAACTGTTTTTT | CASSYGGRGGEKLFF
TRBJ1-5 | TRBD1 | TRBV6-1 | . | TGTGCCAGCCGGGCAGGGGGCGTTTTAAACCAGCCCCAGCATTTT | CASRAGGVLNQPQHF
TRBJ1-5 | TRBD1 | TRBV6-1 | . | TGTGCCAGCAGTACCCACAGGGGAGGCAATCAGCCCCAGCATTTT | CASSTHRGGNQPQHF
TRBJ2-7 | . | TRBV5-1 | . | TGCGCCAGCAGCACGCAGGGTGGCCCCTACGAGCAGTACTTC | CASSTQGGPYEQYF
TRBJ1-3 | TRBD1 | TRBV6-5 | . | TGTGCCAGCACCCGAGGACAGGGAAGCAACACCATATATTTT | CASTRGQGSNTIYF
TRBJ2-3 | TRBD1 | TRBV27 | few | TGTGCCAGCAGTCCTAGAGGGGGACAGGGTAGGACAGATACGCAGTATTTT | CASSPRGGQGRTDTQYF
TRBJ2-1 | TRBD2 | TRBV6-1 | few | TGTGCCAGCATGGAGCGGGATCATTACAATGAGCAGTTCTTC | CASMERDHYNEQFF
TRBJ1-5 | TRBD1 | TRBV7-8 | . | TGTGCCAGCAGCCCCTACCCTAGGGGGCAGGCCCACCAGCCCCAGCATTTT | CASSPYPRGQAHQPQHF
TRBJ1-5 | TRBD1 | TRBV28 | . | TGTGCCAGCAGTTTACAGGGGGTGCCCCAGCATTTT | CASSLQGVPQHF
TRBJ1-6 | . | TRBV5-1 | . | TGCGCCAGCAGCAAGGACAGCGGCTTCTCCTATAATTCACCCCTCCACTTT | CASSKDSGFSYNSPLHF
TRBJ2-5 | TRBD2 | TRBV7-9 | . | TGTGCCAGCAGCCCCTTTCCGACTAGCGGGGAAGAGACCCAGTACTTC | CASSPFPTSGEETQYF
TRBJ2-7 | . | TRBV11-2 | . | TGTGCCAGCAGCGCCCTATACGAGCAGTACTTC | CASSALYEQYF
TRBJ1-2 | TRBD1 | TRBV7-9 | . | TGTGCCAGCAGCTCTTGGGGACAGGGTGATGGCTACACCTTC | CASSSWGQGDGYTF
TRBJ2-7 | . | TRBV25-1 | . | TGTGCCAGCAGTGATGGGCAGGGAACCCACGAGCAGTACTTC | CASSDGQGTHEQYF
TRBJ2-7 | TRBD1 | TRBV27 | once | TGTGCCAGCAGTTTATTCAGGACAGGGAAATACGAGCAGTACTTC | CASSLFRTGKYEQYF
TRBJ2-1 | TRBD2 | TRBV5-8 | . | TGTGCCAGCAGCCTCGGTACTAGCGGAAACAATGAGCAGTTCTTC | CASSLGTSGNNEQFF
TRBJ1-6 | TRBD1 | TRBV2 | . | TGTGCCAGCAGTGAACTAAGGACAGGGAACAATTCACCCCTCCACTTT | CASSELRTGNNSPLHF
TRBJ2-7 | TRBD1 | TRBV2 | few | TGTGCCACCAGCATCGCGAGACAGGGTTCCGAGCAGTACTTC | CATSIARQGSEQYF
TRBJ2-7 | . | TRBV19 | . | TGTGCCAGTAGTACCGTCTCCGGGACAATTGAGCAGTACTTC | CASSTVSGTIEQYF
TRBJ2-6 | TRBD1 | TRBV28 | . | TGTGCCAGCGGAGCGGTCCAGGGGGTGTCTGGGGCCAACGTCCTGACTTTC | CASGAVQGVSGANVLTF
TRBJ2-1 | TRBD1 | TRBV7-6 | . | TGTGCCAGCAGCTCCGTGGACAGGGTAAATGAGCAGTTCTTC | CASSSVDRVNEQFF
TRBJ1-2 | . | TRBV19 | once | TGTGCCAGTAGTCCTAACAGACAGACTCCTAACTATGGCTACACCTTC | CASSPNRQTPNYGYTF
TRBJ2-7 | TRBD1 | TRBV7-2 | . | TGTGCCAGCAGCTTCCGACCGGGACAGGGGGCATACGAGCAGTACTTC | CASSFRPGQGAYEQYF
TRBJ2-1 | TRBD1 | TRBV2 | . | TGTGCCAGCAGTGCAGGGGGATCCTACAATGAGCAGTTCTTC | CASSAGGSYNEQFF
TRBJ1-5 | TRBD1 | TRBV19 | . | TGTGCCAGTAGTCCCGACAGGGTCCAGCCCCAGCATTTT | CASSPDRVQPQHF
TRBJ1-2 | . | TRBV7-6 | once | TGTGCCAGCAGCTTAGTGGTAGGAGGATCCTCTAACTATGGCTACACCTTC | CASSLVVGGSSNYGYTF
TRBJ1-4 | . | TRBV30 | . | TGTGCCTGGACACAGGGTACTAATGAAAAACTGTTTTTT | CAWTQGTNEKLFF
TRBJ2-7 | TRBD2 | TRBV6-6 | . | TGTGCCAGCAGTGACGGGGGGGCAGCTTCCTACGAGCAGTACTTC | CASSDGGAASYEQYF
TRBJ2-1 | TRBD1 | TRBV5-6 | few | TGTGCCAGCAGCTTGGTTGGCAGGGGGCGCCCGGATGAGCAGTTCTTC | CASSLVGRGRPDEQFF